Presented here are 23 T cell receptor beta chains from one specimen sequenced in a study of shared T cell receptors in the human thymus. TCRdb's table, derived via immunoSEQ multiplex PCR, lists solely in-frame clones and lacks some. The sample has some 700,000 clones, 70% to 90% seen once. The same data also contributed to another study, on human thymus T cells.

Sequencing used thymocytes. The source is a girl under two years old with a congenital heart defect.

V usage is TRBV14 and J usage is TRBJ1-3, with TRBD1 matching over 9 bases. Losses at the gene ends were 2 bases for V and 2 bases for J; bases not matched to a gene: 7. In germline, CDR1 is SGHDN, CDR2 FVKESK. The CDR3 spans 17 residues. The CDR3: CASSQPTGQGPGNTIYF. CDR3 in DNA: TGTGCCAGCAGCCAACCGACGGGACAGGGTCCTGGAAACACCATATATTTT.

The V and J genes are TRBV7-2 and TRBJ2-1, with D possibly matching TRBD2 (7 bases). Germline V lookup: CDR1 SGHTA, CDR2 FQGNSA. V lost 1 base and J lost 2, with 9 bases in between. There are 15 residues in the CDR3. The CDR3 DNA is TGTGCCAGCAGCTTAGAGGGGGGGCCCTACAATGAGCAGTTCTTC. It translates to CASSLEGGPYNEQFF.

This chain links TRBV15 with TRBJ1-6; D is ambiguous. CDR1 LNHNV and CDR2 YYDKDF come from the germline V gene (reference sequence). Trimming stripped 0 bases from V and 9 bases from J, with 9 bases between. This CDR3 has 14 residues. The CDR3 region is CATSRDWRASPLHF. CDR3 in DNA: TGTGCCACCAGCAGAGATTGGAGGGCTTCACCCCTCCACTTT.

The genes are TRBV2 and TRBJ2-7, with D perhaps TRBD1 (5 bases). The CDR3 runs to 13 residues. The V and J ends lost 4 bases and 0 bases respectively, with 7 bases between them. CDR1 is SNHLY and CDR2 is FYNNEI in the germline V gene. The CDR3 DNA reads TGTGCCAGCAGTGTCGACAGCTCCTACGAGCAGTACTTC. This sequence encodes CASSVDSSYEQYF.

This chain connects TRBV29-1 to TRBJ2-3; 8 bases line up with TRBD2. The V gene's germline CDR1 is SQVTM and CDR2 ANQGSEA. The CDR3 runs 17 residues. Germline trimming cut 5 bases from V and 1 base from J; bases unmatched to any gene: 14. The CDR3 sequence is CSVSHPGGGFRTDTQYF. The CDR3 DNA sequence: TGCAGCGTTAGCCACCCCGGGGGGGGGTTCCGCACAGATACGCAGTATTTT.

This clone came up once. The rearrangement uses TRBV14 and TRBJ1-2; 9 nucleotides align to TRBD1. The CDR3 has 19 residues. Germline CDR1 reads SGHDN; CDR2 reads FVKESK. Trimming at V came to 1 base and at J to 6 bases, leaving 18 bases not matched to a gene. CDR3 protein: CASSQAIEPGQGINDGYTF. In DNA, the CDR3 is TGTGCCAGCAGCCAAGCTATAGAACCGGGACAGGGTATTAATGATGGCTACACCTTC.

About this clone: In the same sample, other DNA sequences code for this CDR3. The chain employs TRBV6-5 and TRBJ1-2; 8 bases align to TRBD1. CDR1 is MNHEY, CDR2 SVGAGI, per germline. The CDR3 length is 13 residues. V lost 4 bases and J lost 3; bases outside the gene matches: 1. The CDR3 DNA reads TGTGCCAGCAGTTTGACAGGGGACTATGGCTACACCTTC. It translates to CASSLTGDYGYTF.

The chain carries TRBV6-5 and TRBJ1-2; no clear D gene. Trimming cost V 7 bases and J 8 bases, with 14 bases left between them. Germline CDR1 is MNHEY and CDR2 is SVGAGI. This CDR3 is 12 amino acids long. CDR3 coding DNA: TGTGCCAGCACCTCCGGGGTAAGAGGCTACACCTTC. This codes for CASTSGVRGYTF.

The chain recombines TRBV18 with TRBJ2-7; the match to TRBD1 covers 9 bases. The CDR3 runs 15 residues. Germline V gene sequence: CDR1 KGHSH, CDR2 LQKENI. V lost 1 base and J lost 3; bases outside the gene matches: 4. The DNA for the CDR3 is TGTGCCAGCTCACCACTCCGGGGACAGGGCTACGAGCAGTACTTC. Its protein product is CASSPLRGQGYEQYF.

In its sample, this clone was seen a few times. DNA of the CDR3: TGCGCCAGCAGCCAAGGACTCTCCCAGGGCTTCGGAGTTGGCTACACCTTC. The encoded protein is CASSQGLSQGFGVGYTF. The rearrangement uses TRBV4-1 and TRBJ1-2, with D possibly matching TRBD1 (5 bases). The CDR3 loop spans 17 amino acids. In germline, CDR1 is MGHRA, CDR2 YSYEKL. Trimming took off 1 base at V and 7 bases at J, with 22 bases between the two ends.

CDR3 coding DNA: TGCGCCAGCAGCCAAGCGGATGGAGGCCAGCCCCAGCATTTT. It codes for CASSQADGGQPQHF. The V and J genes are TRBV4-1 and TRBJ1-5; D not resolved. Between the trimmed V and J ends, which lost 1 base and 7 bases, there was a span of 11 bases. CDR1 and CDR2 (germline): MGHRA, YSYEKL. This CDR3 is built from 14 residues.

J is TRBJ2-1 and V is TRBV9; tentative D call: TRBD2 (6 bases). The germline V and J ends were trimmed by 5 bases and 3 bases, with 15 bases remaining between them. The V gene's germline CDR1 is SGDLS and CDR2 YYNGEE. The CDR3 sequence is 15 residues long. The CDR3 DNA follows: TGTGCCAGCAGTATCCGGGACTCCGACTACAATGAGCAGTTCTTC. Its protein is CASSIRDSDYNEQFF.

This chain joins TRBV27 and TRBJ1-1; D not certain. Germline V CDR1 and CDR2: MNHEY, SMNVEV (reference sequence). Trimming took off 2 bases at V and 3 bases at J, with 13 bases between the two ends. The CDR3 is 15 amino acids. The CDR3: CASSLVTGWDTEAFF. The CDR3 DNA sequence: TGTGCCAGCAGTTTAGTTACGGGTTGGGACACTGAAGCTTTCTTT.

The rearrangement uses TRBV7-2 and TRBJ2-7, with TRBD2 matching 7 bases. This CDR3 is 14 amino acids long. Per the germline V gene, CDR1 is SGHTA and CDR2 is FQGNSA. The ends lost 5 bases at V and 0 bases at J; junction bases unmatched: 4. The chain's CDR3 is CASSTRGSSYEQYF. CDR3 DNA: TGTGCCAGCAGCACGCGGGGGAGCTCCTACGAGCAGTACTTC.

This chain connects TRBV6-4 to TRBJ1-2; D might be TRBD1 (5 bases). Germline assignment: CDR1 MRHNA and CDR2 SNTAGT. V lost 5 bases, J lost 4 bases, and 17 bases lay in between. The CDR3 extends over 15 amino acids. The CDR3 is CASSSRWRDFYGYTF. DNA of the CDR3: TGTGCCAGCAGTAGTCGATGGAGGGACTTCTATGGCTACACCTTC.

The chain joins TRBV27 to TRBJ1-2; 7 nucleotides line up with TRBD1. V gave up 0 bases and J gave up 2 bases; unmatched junction bases: 6. The length of the CDR3 is 16 residues. The germline V gene encodes CDR1 MNHEY and CDR2 SMNVEV (reference sequence). This CDR3 is CASSLSGQDGNYGYTF. In DNA form, the CDR3 reads TGTGCCAGCAGTTTATCTGGACAGGACGGGAACTATGGCTACACCTTC.

The chain joins TRBV27 to TRBJ1-1; a possible D gene is TRBD1 (5 bases). Germline assignment: CDR1 MNHEY and CDR2 SMNVEV (reference sequence). CDR3 size: 19 residues. Trimming removed 0 bases at V and 8 bases at J, with 28 bases between. CDR3 nucleotide sequence: TGTGCCAGCAGTTTATCGGTGAGGCTGGCTATAGGGGTTAGGGCCGAAGCTTTCTTT. It encodes CASSLSVRLAIGVRAEAFF.

This rearrangement joins TRBV5-6 to TRBJ1-2, with D unclear. Germline V gene lookup returns CDR1 SGHDT and CDR2 YYEEEE. V lost 3 bases to trimming and J lost 3 bases, with 15 bases between them. The CDR3 has 15 residues. This CDR3 is CASSCRRGLHYGYTF. The CDR3 DNA reads as TGTGCCAGCAGCTGTCGTCGAGGGTTACACTATGGCTACACCTTC.

This chain connects TRBV14 to TRBJ2-5; D unclear. The CDR3 covers 12 residues. Trimming took 1 base from V and 9 from J, leaving 9 bases between them. The germline V gene has CDR1 SGHDN and CDR2 FVKESK. CDR3 region: CASSQVRVAQYF. The CDR3 DNA reads TGTGCCAGCAGCCAAGTTCGGGTGGCCCAGTACTTC. The variable domain in full, completed from reference TRBV14 and TRBJ2-5, reads EAGVTQFPSHSVIEKGQTVTLRCDPISGHDNLYWYRRVMGKEIKFLLHFVKESKQDESGMPNNRFLAERTGGTYSTLKVQPAELEDSGVYFCASSQVRVAQYFGPGTRLLVL.

The CDR3 sequence is CASSSRAAPGNTIYF. The CDR3, as DNA: TGTGCCAGCAGCTCCCGCGCGGCTCCTGGAAACACCATATATTTT. The rearrangement uses TRBV13 and TRBJ1-3; no reliable D call. There are 15 residues in the CDR3. Trimming pared 4 bases from V and 2 bases from J, leaving 12 bases between. Germline CDR1 PRHDT, CDR2 FYEKMQ (reference sequence).

The rearrangement joins TRBV5-1 to TRBJ1-4, with a weak D call TRBD1 (6 bases). Germline V gives CDR1 SGHRS, CDR2 YFSETQ. Between the trimmed V and J ends, which lost 3 bases and 7 bases, there was a span of 19 bases. This CDR3 has 16 amino acids. DNA of the CDR3: TGCGCCAGCAGCTCGTGGTATACAGGGAAGGGTGAAAAACTGTTTTTT. Its protein is CASSSWYTGKGEKLFF.

The CDR3 loop reads CASSQGPWTGMHQPQHF. The CDR3 nucleotides are TGCGCCAGCAGCCAAGGCCCTTGGACAGGGATGCATCAGCCCCAGCATTTT. The rearrangement joins TRBV4-1 to TRBJ1-5; the match to TRBD1 covers 8 bases. The germline gives CDR1 MGHRA, CDR2 YSYEKL. The CDR3 has 17 residues. The V and J ends lost 1 base and 5 bases, in that order; junction bases with no gene match: 10.

CDR3 nucleotides: TGTGCCAGCACCACGACAGGGGAGGGCCAGCCCCAGCATTTT. It encodes CASTTTGEGQPQHF. The chain recombines TRBV6-1 with TRBJ1-5; 8 nucleotides line up with TRBD1. Trimming took 7 bases from V and 7 from J; bases not matched to a gene: 9. Per the germline V gene, CDR1 is MNHNS and CDR2 is SASEGT. The CDR3 is made up of 14 amino acids.